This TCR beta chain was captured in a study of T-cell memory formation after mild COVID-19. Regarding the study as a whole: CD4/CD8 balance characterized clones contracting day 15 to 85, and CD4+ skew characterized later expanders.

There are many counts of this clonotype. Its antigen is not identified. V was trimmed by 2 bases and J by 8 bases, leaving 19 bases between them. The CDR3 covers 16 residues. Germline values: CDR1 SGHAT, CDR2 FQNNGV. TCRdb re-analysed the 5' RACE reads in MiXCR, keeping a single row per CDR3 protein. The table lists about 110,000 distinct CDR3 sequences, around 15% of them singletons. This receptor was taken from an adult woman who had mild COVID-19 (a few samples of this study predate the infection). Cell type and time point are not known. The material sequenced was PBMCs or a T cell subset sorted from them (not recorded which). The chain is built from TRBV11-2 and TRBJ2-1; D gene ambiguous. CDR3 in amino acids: CASSLKRTEKGDEQFF. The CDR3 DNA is TGTGCCAGCAGCTTAAAAAGGACGGAAAAGGGCGATGAGCAGTTCTTC.